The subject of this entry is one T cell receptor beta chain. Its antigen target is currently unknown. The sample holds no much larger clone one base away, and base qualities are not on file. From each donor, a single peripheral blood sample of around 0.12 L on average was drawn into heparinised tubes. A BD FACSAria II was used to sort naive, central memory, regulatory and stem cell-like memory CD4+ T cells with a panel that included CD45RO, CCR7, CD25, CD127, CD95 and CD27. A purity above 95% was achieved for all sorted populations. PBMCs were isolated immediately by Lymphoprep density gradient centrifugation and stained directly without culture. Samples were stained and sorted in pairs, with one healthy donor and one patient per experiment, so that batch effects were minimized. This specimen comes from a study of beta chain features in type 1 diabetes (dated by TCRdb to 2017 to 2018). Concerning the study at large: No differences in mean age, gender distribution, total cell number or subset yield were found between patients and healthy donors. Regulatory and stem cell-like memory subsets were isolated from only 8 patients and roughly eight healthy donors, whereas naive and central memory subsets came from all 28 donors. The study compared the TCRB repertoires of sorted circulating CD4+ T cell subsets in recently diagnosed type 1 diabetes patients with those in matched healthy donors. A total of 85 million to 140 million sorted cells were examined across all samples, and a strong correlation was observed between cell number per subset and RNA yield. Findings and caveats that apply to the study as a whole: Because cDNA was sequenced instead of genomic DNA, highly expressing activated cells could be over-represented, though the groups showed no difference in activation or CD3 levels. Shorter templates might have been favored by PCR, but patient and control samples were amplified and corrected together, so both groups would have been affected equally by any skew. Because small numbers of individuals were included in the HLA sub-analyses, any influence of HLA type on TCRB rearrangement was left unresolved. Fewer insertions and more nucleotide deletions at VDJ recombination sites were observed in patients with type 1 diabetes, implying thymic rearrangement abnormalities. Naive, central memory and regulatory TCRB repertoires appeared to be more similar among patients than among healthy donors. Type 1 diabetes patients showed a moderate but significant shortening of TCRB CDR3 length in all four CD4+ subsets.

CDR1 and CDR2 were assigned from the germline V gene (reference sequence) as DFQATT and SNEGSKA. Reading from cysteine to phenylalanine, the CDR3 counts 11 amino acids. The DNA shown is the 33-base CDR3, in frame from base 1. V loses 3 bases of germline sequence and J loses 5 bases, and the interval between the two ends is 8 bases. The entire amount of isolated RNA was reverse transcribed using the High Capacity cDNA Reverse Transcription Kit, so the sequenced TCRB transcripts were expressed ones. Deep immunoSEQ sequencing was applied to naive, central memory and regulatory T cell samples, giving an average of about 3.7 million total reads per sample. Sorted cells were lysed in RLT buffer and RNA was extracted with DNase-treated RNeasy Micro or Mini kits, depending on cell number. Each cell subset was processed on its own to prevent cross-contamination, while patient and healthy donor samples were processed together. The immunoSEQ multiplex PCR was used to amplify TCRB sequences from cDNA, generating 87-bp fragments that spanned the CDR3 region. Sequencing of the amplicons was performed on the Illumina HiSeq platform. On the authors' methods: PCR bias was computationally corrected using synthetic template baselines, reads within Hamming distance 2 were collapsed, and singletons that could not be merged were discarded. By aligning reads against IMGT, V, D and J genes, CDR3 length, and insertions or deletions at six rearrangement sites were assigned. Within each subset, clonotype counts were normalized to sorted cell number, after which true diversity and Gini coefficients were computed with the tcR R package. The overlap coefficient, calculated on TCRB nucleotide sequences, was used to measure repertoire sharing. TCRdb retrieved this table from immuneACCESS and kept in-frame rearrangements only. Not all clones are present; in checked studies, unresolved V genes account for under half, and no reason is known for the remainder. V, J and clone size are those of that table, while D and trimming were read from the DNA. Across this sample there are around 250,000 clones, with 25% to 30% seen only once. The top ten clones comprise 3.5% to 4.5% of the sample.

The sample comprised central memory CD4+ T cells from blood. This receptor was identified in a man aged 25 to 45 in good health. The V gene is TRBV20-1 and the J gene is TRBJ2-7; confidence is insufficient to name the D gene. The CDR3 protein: CSASSRDEQYF. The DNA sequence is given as TGCAGTGCTAGCAGTAGGGACGAGCAGTACTTC.